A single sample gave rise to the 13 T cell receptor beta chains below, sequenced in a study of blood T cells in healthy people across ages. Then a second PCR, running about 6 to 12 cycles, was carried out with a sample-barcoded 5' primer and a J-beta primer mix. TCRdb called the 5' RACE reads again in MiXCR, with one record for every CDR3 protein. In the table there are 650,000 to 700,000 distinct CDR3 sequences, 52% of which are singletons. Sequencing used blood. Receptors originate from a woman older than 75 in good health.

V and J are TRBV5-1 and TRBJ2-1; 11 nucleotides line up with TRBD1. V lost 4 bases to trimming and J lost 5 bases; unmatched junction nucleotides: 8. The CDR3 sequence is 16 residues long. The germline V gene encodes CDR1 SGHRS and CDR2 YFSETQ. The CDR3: CASSEDSGQGDNEQFF. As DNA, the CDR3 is TGCGCCAGCAGCGAAGACTCGGGACAGGGGGACAATGAGCAGTTCTTC.

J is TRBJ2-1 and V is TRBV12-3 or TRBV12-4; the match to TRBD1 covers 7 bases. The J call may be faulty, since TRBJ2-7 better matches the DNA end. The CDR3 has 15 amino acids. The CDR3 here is CASSSSDRAYNEQYF. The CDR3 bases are TGTGCCAGCAGTTCGTCAGACAGGGCCTACAATGAGCAGTACTTC.

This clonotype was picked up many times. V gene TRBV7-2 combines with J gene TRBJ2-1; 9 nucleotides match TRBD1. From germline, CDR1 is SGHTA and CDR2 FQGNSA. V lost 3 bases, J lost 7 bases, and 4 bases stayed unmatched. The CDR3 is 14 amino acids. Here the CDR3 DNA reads TGTGCCAGCAGCTTTGGGACAGGGAATAATGAGCAGTTCTTC. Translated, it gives CASSFGTGNNEQFF.

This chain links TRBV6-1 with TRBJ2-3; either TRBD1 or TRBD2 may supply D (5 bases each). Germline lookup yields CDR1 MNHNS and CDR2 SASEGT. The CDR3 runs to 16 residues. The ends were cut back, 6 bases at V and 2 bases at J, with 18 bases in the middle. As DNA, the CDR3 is TGTGCCAGCAGCCCTAGGGGAGCGGCAATCACAGATACGCAGTATTTT. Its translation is CASSPRGAAITDTQYF.

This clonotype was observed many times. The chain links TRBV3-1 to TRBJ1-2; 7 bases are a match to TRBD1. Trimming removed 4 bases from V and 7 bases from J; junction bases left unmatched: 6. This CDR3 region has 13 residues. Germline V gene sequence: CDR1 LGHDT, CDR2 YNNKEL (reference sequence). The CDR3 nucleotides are TGTGCCAGCAGCCTCGGACAGGCGGCTGGCTACACCTTC. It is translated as CASSLGQAAGYTF.

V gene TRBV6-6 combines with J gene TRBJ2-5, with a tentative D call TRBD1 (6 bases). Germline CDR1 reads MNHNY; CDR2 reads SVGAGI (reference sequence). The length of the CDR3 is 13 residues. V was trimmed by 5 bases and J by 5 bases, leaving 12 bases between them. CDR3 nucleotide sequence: TGTGCCAGCAGTCAACAGGGCTGGGAGACCCAGTACTTC. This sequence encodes CASSQQGWETQYF.

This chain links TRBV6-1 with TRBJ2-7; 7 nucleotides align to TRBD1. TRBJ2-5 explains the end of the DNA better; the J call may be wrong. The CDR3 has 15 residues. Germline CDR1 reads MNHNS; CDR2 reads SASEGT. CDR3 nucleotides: TGTGCCAGCAGTGGCCCACAGGGGTTGGTGGAGACCCAGTACTTC. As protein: CASSGPQGLVETQYF.

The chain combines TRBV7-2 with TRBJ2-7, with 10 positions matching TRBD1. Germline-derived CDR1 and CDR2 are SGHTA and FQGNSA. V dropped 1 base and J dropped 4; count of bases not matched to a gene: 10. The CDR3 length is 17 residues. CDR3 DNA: TGTGCCAGCAGCTTAGAAGTAAGGACAGGGGGAAAGTACGAGCAGTACTTC. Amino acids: CASSLEVRTGGKYEQYF.

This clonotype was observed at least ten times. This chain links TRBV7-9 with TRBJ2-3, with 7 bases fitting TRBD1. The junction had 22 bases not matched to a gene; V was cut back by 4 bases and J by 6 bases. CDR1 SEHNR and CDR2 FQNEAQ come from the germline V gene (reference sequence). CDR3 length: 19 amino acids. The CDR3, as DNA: TGTGCCAGCAGCTATCCAATTTTAGGGGGCCAACAGGCGGCGGATACGCAGTATTTT. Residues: CASSYPILGGQQAADTQYF.

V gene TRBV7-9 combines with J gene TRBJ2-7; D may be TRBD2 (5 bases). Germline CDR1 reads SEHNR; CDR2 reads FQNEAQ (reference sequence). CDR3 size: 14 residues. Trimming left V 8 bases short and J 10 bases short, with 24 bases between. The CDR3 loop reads CASGLAPDGGPQYF. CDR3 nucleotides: TGTGCCAGCGGTTTAGCTCCCGACGGCGGGCCTCAGTACTTC.

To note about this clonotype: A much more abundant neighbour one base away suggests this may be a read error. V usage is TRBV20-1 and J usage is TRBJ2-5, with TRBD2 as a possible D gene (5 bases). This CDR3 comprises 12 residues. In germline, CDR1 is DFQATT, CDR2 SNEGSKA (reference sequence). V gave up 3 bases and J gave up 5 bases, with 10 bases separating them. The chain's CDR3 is CSASYGIETQYF. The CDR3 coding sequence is TGCAGTGCTAGTTACGGGATTGAGACCCAGTACTTC.

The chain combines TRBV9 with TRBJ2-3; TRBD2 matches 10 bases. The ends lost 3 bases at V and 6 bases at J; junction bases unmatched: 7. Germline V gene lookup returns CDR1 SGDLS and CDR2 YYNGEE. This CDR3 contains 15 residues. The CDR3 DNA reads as TGTGCCAGCAGCGAACTAGCGGGGCGCCCCGATACGCAGTATTTT. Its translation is CASSELAGRPDTQYF.

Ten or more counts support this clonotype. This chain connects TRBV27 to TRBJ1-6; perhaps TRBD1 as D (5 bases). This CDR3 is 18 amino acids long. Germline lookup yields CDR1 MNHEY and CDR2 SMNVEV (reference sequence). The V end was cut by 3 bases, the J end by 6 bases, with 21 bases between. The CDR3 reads CASSLLPGLLYSNSPLHF. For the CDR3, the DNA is TGTGCCAGCAGTTTGCTCCCGGGACTGCTATACTCTAATTCACCCCTCCACTTT.